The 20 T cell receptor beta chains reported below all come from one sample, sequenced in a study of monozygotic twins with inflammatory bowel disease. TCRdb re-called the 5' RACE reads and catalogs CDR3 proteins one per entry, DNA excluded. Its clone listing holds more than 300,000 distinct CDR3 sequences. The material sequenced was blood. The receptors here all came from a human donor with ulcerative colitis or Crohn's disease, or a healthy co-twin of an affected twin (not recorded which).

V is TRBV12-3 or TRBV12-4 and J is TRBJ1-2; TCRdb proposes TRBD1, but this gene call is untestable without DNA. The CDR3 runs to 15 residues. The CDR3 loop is CASSSPLSGNYGYTF.

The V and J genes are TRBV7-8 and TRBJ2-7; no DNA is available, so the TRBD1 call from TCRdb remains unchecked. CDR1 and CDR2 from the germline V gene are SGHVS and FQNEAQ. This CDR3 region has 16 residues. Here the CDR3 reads CASSARAGQGPYEQYF.

The CDR3 is CASSSIITQYF. This chain connects TRBV2 to TRBJ2-5. Germline V gene data show CDR1 as SNHLY and CDR2 as FYNNEI. CDR3 length equals 11 residues.

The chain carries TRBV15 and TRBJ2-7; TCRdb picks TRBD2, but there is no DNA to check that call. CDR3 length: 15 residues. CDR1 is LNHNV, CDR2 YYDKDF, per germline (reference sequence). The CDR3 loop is CATSSQEAGPYEQYF.

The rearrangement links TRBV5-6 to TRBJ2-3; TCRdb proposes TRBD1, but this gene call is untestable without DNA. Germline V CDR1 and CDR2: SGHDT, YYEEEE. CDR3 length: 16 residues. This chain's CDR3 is CASSFRRDSRTDTQYF.

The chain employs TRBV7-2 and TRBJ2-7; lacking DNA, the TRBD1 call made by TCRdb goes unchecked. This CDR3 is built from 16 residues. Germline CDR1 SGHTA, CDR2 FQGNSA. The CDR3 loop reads CASSLRVLQGHYEQYF.

CDR3 in amino acids: CASREQTGELFF. The chain combines TRBV12-3 or TRBV12-4 with TRBJ2-2. The CDR3 has 12 residues.

CDR3: CASSYSWAGTDTQYF. The V call is TRBV6-5, the J call TRBJ2-3; TCRdb proposes TRBD2, but this gene call is untestable without DNA. Germline V lookup: CDR1 MNHEY, CDR2 SVGAGI. This CDR3 region has 15 residues.

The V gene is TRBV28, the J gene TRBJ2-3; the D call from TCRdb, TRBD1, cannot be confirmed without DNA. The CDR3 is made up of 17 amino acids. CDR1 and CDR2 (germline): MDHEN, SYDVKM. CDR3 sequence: CASSSYRTKIYTDTQYF.

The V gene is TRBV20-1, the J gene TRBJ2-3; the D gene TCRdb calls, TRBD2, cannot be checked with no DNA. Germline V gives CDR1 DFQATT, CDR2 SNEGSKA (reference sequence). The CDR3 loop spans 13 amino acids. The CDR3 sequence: CSAPRVPPDTQYF.

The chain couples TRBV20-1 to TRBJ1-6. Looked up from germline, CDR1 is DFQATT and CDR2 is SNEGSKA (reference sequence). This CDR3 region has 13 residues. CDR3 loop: CSARDSGVSPLHF.

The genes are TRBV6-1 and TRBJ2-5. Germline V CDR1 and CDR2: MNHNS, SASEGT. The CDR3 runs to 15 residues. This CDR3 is CASSGGVGYLETQYF.

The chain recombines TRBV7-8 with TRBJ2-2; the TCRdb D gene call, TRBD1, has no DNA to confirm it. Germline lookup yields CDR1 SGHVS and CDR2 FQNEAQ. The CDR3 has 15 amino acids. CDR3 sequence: CASSLGQAVTGELFF.

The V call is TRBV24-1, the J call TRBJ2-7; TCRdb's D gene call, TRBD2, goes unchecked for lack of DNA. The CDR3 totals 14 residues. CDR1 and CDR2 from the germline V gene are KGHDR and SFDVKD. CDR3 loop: CATSDKTSRYEQYF.

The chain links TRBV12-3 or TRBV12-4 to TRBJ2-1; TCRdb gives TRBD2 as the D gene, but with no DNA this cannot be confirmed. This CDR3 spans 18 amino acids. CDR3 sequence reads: CASSQSGTSGGLYNEQFF.

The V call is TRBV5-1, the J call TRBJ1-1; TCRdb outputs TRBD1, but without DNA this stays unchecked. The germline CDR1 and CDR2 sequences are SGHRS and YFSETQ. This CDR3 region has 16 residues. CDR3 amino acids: CASSLMSYGLNTEAFF.

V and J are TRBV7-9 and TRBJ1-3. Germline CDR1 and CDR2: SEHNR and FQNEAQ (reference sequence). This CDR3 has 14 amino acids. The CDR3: CASSKGLTGNTIYF.

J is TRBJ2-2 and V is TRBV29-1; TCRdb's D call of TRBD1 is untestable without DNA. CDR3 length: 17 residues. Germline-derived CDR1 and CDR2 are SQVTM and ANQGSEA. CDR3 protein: CSVSTRRGRADTGELFF.

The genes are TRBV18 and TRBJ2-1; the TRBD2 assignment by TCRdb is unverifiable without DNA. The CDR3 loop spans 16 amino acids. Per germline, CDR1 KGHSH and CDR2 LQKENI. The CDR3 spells CASSPGASPDYNEQFF.

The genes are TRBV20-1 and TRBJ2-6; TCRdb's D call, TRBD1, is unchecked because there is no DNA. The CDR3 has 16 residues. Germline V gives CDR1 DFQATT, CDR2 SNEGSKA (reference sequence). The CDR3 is CSGQRTGPSGANVLTF.